Following are 18 T cell receptor beta chains from one sample sequenced in a study of siplizumab effects on memory and regulatory T cells. Assay: immunoSEQ multiplex PCR; the TCRdb copy retains only in-frame clones and omits some. The data hold under 150,000 clones, with 94% observed a single time. Sequencing was performed on non-Treg CD4+ T cells sorted from blood. Receptors originate from a human donor in good health.

This sequence joins TRBV1 and TRBJ2-7; TRBD2 is taken as the D call from the table, unchecked against the DNA. TRBV1 is a listed pseudogene. CDR3 length: 16 amino acids. CDR3 sequence reads: CTSSQDWGGQHYEQYF. CDR3 coding DNA: TGCACCAGCAGCCAGGACTGGGGGGGACAACATTACGAGCAGTACTTC.

V and J are TRBV7-6 and TRBJ2-1, with 9 nucleotides matching TRBD2. Trimming cost V 1 base and J 5 bases; bases outside gene matches: 6. Germline V gene data show CDR1 as SGHVS and CDR2 as FNYEAQ. The CDR3 length is 16 residues. The DNA for the CDR3 is TGTGCCAGCAGCTTAGAAGCGGTAGCGGGAGACAATGAGCAGTTCTTC. This encodes CASSLEAVAGDNEQFF.

This chain uses TRBV6-1 with TRBJ1-5; 8 bases align to TRBD1. Per germline, CDR1 MNHNS and CDR2 SASEGT. V lost 4 bases, J lost 4 bases, and 0 bases stayed unmatched. This CDR3 contains 13 residues. The chain's CDR3 is CASSGTGNQPQHF. The CDR3 DNA follows: TGTGCCAGCAGTGGGACAGGGAATCAGCCCCAGCATTTT.

The chain has TRBV23-1 and TRBJ2-1; TRBD1 matches 12 bases. TRBV23-1 is known as an ORF, though its function is uncertain. The CDR3 contains 19 residues. V was pared by 0 bases and J by 0 bases, with 6 bases of the junction left unmatched. This chain's CDR3 is CASSQSGTGGRISYNEQFF. Written as DNA, the CDR3 is TGCGCCAGCAGTCAATCGGGGACAGGGGGCCGTATCTCCTACAATGAGCAGTTCTTC.

This clone was recorded once. V gene TRBV2 combines with J gene TRBJ2-7, with D hard to call. This CDR3 is 11 amino acids long. The V end lost 9 bases, the J end lost 6 bases, and 12 bases lay between the germline ends. The germline gives CDR1 SNHLY, CDR2 FYNNEI. CDR3 sequence: CASLRSSEQYF. CDR3 nucleotide sequence: TGTGCCAGTCTAAGGTCATCCGAGCAGTACTTC.

The chain combines TRBV7-2 with TRBJ1-5, with 7 positions matching TRBD1. Germline CDR1 and CDR2: SGHTA and FQGNSA. This CDR3 is 15 amino acids long. The V and J ends lost 1 base and 2 bases, in that order; junction bases with no gene match: 2. The CDR3 DNA is TGTGCCAGCAGCTTAGGAGACAGGGGCAATCAGCCCCAGCATTTT. This encodes CASSLGDRGNQPQHF.

The chain recombines TRBV7-2 with TRBJ1-1, with D uncertain. Trimming stripped 5 bases from V and 3 bases from J, with 10 bases between. Germline V gives CDR1 SGHTA, CDR2 FQGNSA. The CDR3 is 13 amino acids. CDR3: CASSVTRDTEAFF. For the CDR3, the DNA is TGTGCCAGCAGCGTGACAAGGGACACTGAAGCTTTCTTT.

CDR3 DNA sequence: TGTGCCAGCTCACTTCTGACGACAAACAATCAGCCCCAGCATTTT. This codes for CASSLLTTNNQPQHF. The V call is TRBV18, the J call TRBJ1-5; the D is unclear. There are 15 residues in the CDR3. Germline CDR1 is KGHSH and CDR2 is LQKENI. The V end was cut by 4 bases, the J end by 3 bases, with 13 bases between.

V gene TRBV2 combines with J gene TRBJ2-7; possible D gene TRBD1, 8 bases. Trimming cost V 5 bases and J 7 bases, with 18 bases left between them. Germline assignment: CDR1 SNHLY and CDR2 FYNNEI. CDR3 length: 14 amino acids. CDR3 DNA sequence: TGTGCCAGCAGTTCACGGACAGGGAGGGGGGAGCAGTACTTC. Its protein product is CASSSRTGRGEQYF.

The CDR3 DNA is TGTGCCAGTAGTACACTGACAGGGGGTAATCAGCCCCAGCATTTT. Translating gives CASSTLTGGNQPQHF. The V call is TRBV19, the J call TRBJ1-5, with 9 bases that match TRBD1. This CDR3 contains 15 residues. CDR1 is LNHDA and CDR2 is SQIVND in the germline V gene (reference sequence). Germline trimming cut 4 bases from V and 4 bases from J; bases unmatched to any gene: 5.

The chain links TRBV19 to TRBJ1-2; no definite D call. CDR3 length: 13 amino acids. Germline CDR1 LNHDA, CDR2 SQIVND (reference sequence). V was clipped by 0 bases and J by 9 bases, with 11 bases between them. CDR3 residues: CASSIEGSVSYTF. CDR3 DNA: TGTGCCAGTAGTATAGAAGGTTCAGTCAGCTACACCTTC.

This rearrangement joins TRBV7-3 to TRBJ2-2; no definite D call. Per germline, CDR1 SGHTA and CDR2 FQGTGA. V was cut by 2 bases and J by 0 bases, with 7 bases left in between. The CDR3 has 15 amino acids. CDR3 coding DNA: TGTGCCAGCAGCTTATTCGGTTCGAACACCGGGGAGCTGTTTTTT. This translates into CASSLFGSNTGELFF.

The chain combines TRBV19 with TRBJ2-1; TRBD1 aligns across 8 bases. The junction had 7 bases not matched to a gene; V was cut back by 5 bases and J by 7 bases. The CDR3 is made up of 14 amino acids. Germline V lookup: CDR1 LNHDA, CDR2 SQIVND (reference sequence). Written as DNA, the CDR3 is TGTGCCAGTAGTTCTTGGACAGGGCGGAATGAGCAGTTCTTC. Encoded protein: CASSSWTGRNEQFF.

The rearrangement links TRBV2 to TRBJ1-2, with D uncertain. V shed 4 bases and J shed 7 bases, with 7 bases lying between them. There are 11 residues in the CDR3. CDR1 and CDR2 (germline): SNHLY, FYNNEI. CDR3 in amino acids: CASSASGGYTF. Written as DNA, the CDR3 is TGTGCCAGCAGTGCTTCGGGTGGCTACACCTTC.

The chain joins TRBV7-2 to TRBJ2-7; D unclear. The CDR3 runs to 12 residues. Germline CDR1 is SGHTA and CDR2 is FQGNSA. V lost 1 base and J lost 4, with 5 bases in between. This CDR3 reads CASSLVGYEQYF. Here the CDR3 DNA reads TGTGCCAGCAGCTTAGTGGGGTACGAGCAGTACTTC.

The chain uses TRBV5-4 and TRBJ2-1; TRBD1 agrees at 7 bases. Unmatched junction bases numbered 4, after V lost 4 bases and J lost 6 bases. The CDR3 is 13 amino acids. Germline V gives CDR1 SGHNT, CDR2 YYREEE (reference sequence). The CDR3, as DNA: TGTGCCAGCAGCCCCGAGGGGGCCAATGAGCAGTTCTTC. Translated, it gives CASSPEGANEQFF.

The J gene is TRBJ2-2, the V gene TRBV4-1; no definite D call. In germline, CDR1 is MGHRA, CDR2 YSYEKL. V was pared by 3 bases and J by 9 bases, with 17 bases between. The CDR3 consists of 15 residues. In DNA form, the CDR3 reads TGCGCCAGCAGCCAGCCGAGCAGGCTCGGTAGGGAGCTGTTTTTT. The encoded protein is CASSQPSRLGRELFF.

The chain has TRBV6-5 and TRBJ1-5; D uncertain. This CDR3 contains 12 residues. Trimming removed 9 bases at V and 3 bases at J, with 9 bases between. CDR1 and CDR2 (germline): MNHEY, SVGAGI. CDR3 bases: TGTGCCAGTGGACGGGTCAATCAGCCCCAGCATTTT. Residues: CASGRVNQPQHF.